The 8 T cell receptor beta chains reported below all come from one sample, sequenced in a study of molecular identifiers for immune sequencing clone quantification. In TCRdb, the PCR reads were re-called with MiXCR into one record per CDR3 protein. The sample includes 80,000 to 130,000 distinct CDR3 sequences, 36% seen only once; the top ten take 4% to 5%. Sequences were obtained from naive CD8+ T cells from blood, with Jurkat cell RNA spiked in. Stated subset: FACS-sorted CD8+CD4-CCR7+CD45RA+ naive T cells. The source is a human donor in good health. Some libraries in this study had Jurkat cell RNA spiked in.

The chain links TRBV7-9 to TRBJ2-7, with TRBD1 matching over 9 bases. J gave up 2 bases and V 1 base, and 3 bases lay outside the gene matches. Germline V gene lookup returns CDR1 SEHNR and CDR2 FQNEAQ (reference sequence). The CDR3 is 15 amino acids. In DNA, the CDR3 is TGTGCCAGCAGCTTAGTAGGGACAGGGCCCTACGAGCAGTACTTC. It is translated as CASSLVGTGPYEQYF.

The genes are TRBV2 and TRBJ2-7; D is unclear. There are 12 residues in the CDR3. CDR1 SNHLY and CDR2 FYNNEI come from the germline V gene. The V end lost 4 bases, the J end lost 7 bases, and 11 bases lay between the germline ends. This CDR3 reads CASSARVWEQYF. CDR3 nucleotides: TGTGCCAGCAGTGCCCGGGTTTGGGAGCAGTACTTC.

The CDR3, as DNA: TGCGCCAGCAGCTACGGGCAGGGATTGACCGAGCAGTACTTC. Its protein is CASSYGQGLTEQYF. This sequence joins TRBV5-1 and TRBJ2-7; D perhaps matches TRBD1 (5 bases). The CDR3 consists of 14 residues. The germline V and J ends were trimmed by 3 bases and 6 bases, with 16 bases remaining between them. Germline CDR1 SGHRS, CDR2 YFSETQ. The entire variable domain, with the rest obtained from reference TRBV5-1 and TRBJ2-7, is as follows: KAGVTQTPRYLIKTRGQQVTLSCSPISGHRSVSWYQQTPGQGLQFLFEYFSETQRNKGNFPGRFSGRQFSNSRSEMNVSTLELGDSALYLCASSYGQGLTEQYFGPGTRLTVT.

This clonotype was recorded many times. The chain combines TRBV28 with TRBJ1-1; 10 bases match TRBD1. The CDR3 consists of 16 residues. The V gene's germline CDR1 is MDHEN and CDR2 SYDVKM. The CDR3 region is CAGKNSTGGIYTEAFF. CDR3 coding DNA: TGTGCAGGCAAAAACTCGACAGGGGGCATTTACACTGAAGCTTTCTTT.

A note on this clonotype: At one end the junction does not follow the germline gene, possibly because of a read error. The rearrangement joins TRBV4-1 to TRBJ1-1; maybe TRBD1 (6 bases). Looked up from germline, CDR1 is MGHRA and CDR2 is YSYEKL. The CDR3 contains 13 residues. As DNA, the CDR3 is TGCGCCAGCAGCCAGACAGGTGGCACTGAAGCTATCTTT. This gives the protein CASSQTGGTEAIF.

This clonotype came up many times. The rearrangement uses TRBV5-1 and TRBJ2-7, with TRBD1 identical over 10 bases. J lost 5 bases, V lost 0 bases, and 8 bases had no gene match. CDR1 and CDR2 from the germline V gene are SGHRS and YFSETQ. This CDR3 has 16 residues. This chain's CDR3 is CASSLGPGQGMHEQYF. CDR3 bases: TGCGCCAGCAGCTTGGGACCGGGACAGGGGATGCACGAGCAGTACTTC.

This clonotype has just a few counts. The CDR3 bases are TGTGCCAGCAGCTTTCTGAGGGGCCCTTATGGCTACACCTTC. The encoded protein is CASSFLRGPYGYTF. This rearrangement joins TRBV5-6 to TRBJ1-2; possibly TRBD1 for D (5 bases). The CDR3 length is 14 residues. Germline CDR1 reads SGHDT; CDR2 reads YYEEEE. V was trimmed by 2 bases and J by 5 bases, leaving 13 bases between them.

This clonotype was observed many times. The chain carries TRBV23-1 and TRBJ2-7; TRBD1 matches at 8 bases. TRBV23-1 is classed as an ORF, of uncertain function. Trimming took 7 bases from V and 6 from J; bases not matched to a gene: 17. CDR3 length: 16 amino acids. For the CDR3, the DNA is TGCGCCAGCACCCCTCCCCCGGGACAGGAAAGAGGCGAGCAGTACTTC. It specifies CASTPPPGQERGEQYF.